The clone carrying this TCR beta chain came up many times. TCRdb processed the 5' RACE reads anew with MiXCR; each CDR3 protein has one entry. The sample consists of 250,000 or so distinct CDR3 sequences, approximately 12% of them appearing once. These data come from a study of identical twins. Healthy Caucasians supplied all donations. Germline V gene data show CDR1 as SGHRS and CDR2 as YFSETQ. This CDR3 is 15 amino acids long. Trimming took 1 base from V and 2 from J; bases not matched to a gene: 3. These same data were also listed under a study on yellow fever vaccine responses in identical twins.

The chain joins TRBV5-1 to TRBJ2-1, with 7 nucleotides matching TRBD2. The sequence was obtained from a woman between 18 and 29 years old in good health. Sequenced material: memory (CD45RO+) T cells sorted from blood. The CDR3 DNA is TGCGCCAGCAGCTTGTCAGCGGGGACCTACAATGAGCAGTTCTTC. It encodes CASSLSAGTYNEQFF.